A selection of T cell receptor beta chains follows, all from one sample in a study of T cells in Graves' hyperthyroidism and ophthalmopathy. MiXCR, applied by TCRdb to the multiplex PCR reads, yields one record per CDR3 protein. This table holds about 210,000 distinct CDR3 sequences, approximately 16% found once. The sample consisted of blood. These receptors were obtained from a man aged 35 to 55 with Graves' hyperthyroidism. The CDR3 runs from the conserved cysteine through the conserved F or W. D genes are given only for firm matches. For some rows the clone size is stated as once, few or many, or as a class when expanded; others skip it.

CDR3nt: TGCGCCAGCAGCCAAATTAAGGACGTGTCCACTGAAGCTTTCTTT
CDR3aa: CASSQIKDVSTEAFF
v_gene: TRBV4-3
abundance: many
d_gene: .
j_gene: TRBJ1-1
len: 15

CDR3nt: TGTGCCAGCAGCCCAACTAGCGGGGTTAGCACAGATACGCAGTATTTT
CDR3aa: CASSPTSGVSTDTQYF
v_gene: TRBV7-9
abundance: many
d_gene: TRBD2
j_gene: TRBJ2-3
len: 16

CDR3nt: TGTGCCAGCAGCGTAGAGATAGCCTCCTACGAGCAGTACTTC
CDR3aa: CASSVEIASYEQYF
v_gene: TRBV9
abundance: few
d_gene: .
j_gene: TRBJ2-7
len: 14

CDR3nt: TGTGCCAGCAGCGCGACAGGGTCCCACTCCTACGAGCAGTACTTC
CDR3aa: CASSATGSHSYEQYF
v_gene: TRBV9
abundance: .
d_gene: TRBD1
j_gene: TRBJ2-7
len: 15

CDR3nt: TGCAGTGCTAGAGAGGGCAGAGGAGCTTTCTTT
CDR3aa: CSAREGRGAFF
v_gene: TRBV20-1
abundance: many
d_gene: .
j_gene: TRBJ1-1
len: 11

CDR3nt: TGCAGTGCCGTCGACTTTTCTAACTATGGCTACACCTTC
CDR3aa: CSAVDFSNYGYTF
v_gene: TRBV20-1
abundance: many
d_gene: .
j_gene: TRBJ1-2
len: 13

CDR3nt: TGTGCCAGCAGTTCCAGGGTAGATACGCAGTATTTT
CDR3aa: CASSSRVDTQYF
v_gene: TRBV12-3/TRBV12-4
abundance: many
d_gene: .
j_gene: TRBJ2-3
len: 12

CDR3nt: TGTGCCAGCAGTGGACAGGGAAACACCGGGGAGCTGTTTTTT
CDR3aa: CASSGQGNTGELFF
v_gene: TRBV2
abundance: many
d_gene: TRBD1
j_gene: TRBJ2-2
len: 14

CDR3nt: TGTGCCAGCAGTTACTCGAGACAGGAGAGCACAGATACGCAGTATTTT
CDR3aa: CASSYSRQESTDTQYF
v_gene: TRBV6-5
abundance: many
d_gene: .
j_gene: TRBJ2-3
len: 16

CDR3nt: TGTGCCAGCAGTACAGCTAGCACAGATACGCAGTATTTT
CDR3aa: CASSTASTDTQYF
v_gene: TRBV6-2/TRBV6-3
abundance: .
d_gene: .
j_gene: TRBJ2-3
len: 13

CDR3nt: TGTGCCACCAGTGATCCACTAGCAGGAGAGACCCAGTACTTC
CDR3aa: CATSDPLAGETQYF
v_gene: TRBV24-1
abundance: many
d_gene: .
j_gene: TRBJ2-5
len: 14

CDR3nt: TGTGCCAGCAGTTTTGGGGGGAACCAAGAGACCCAGTACTTC
CDR3aa: CASSFGGNQETQYF
v_gene: TRBV28
abundance: .
d_gene: .
j_gene: TRBJ2-5
len: 14

CDR3nt: TGCGCCAGCAGCTTGGACAGTCCCTGGTACGAGCAGTACTTC
CDR3aa: CASSLDSPWYEQYF
v_gene: TRBV5-1
abundance: many
d_gene: .
j_gene: TRBJ2-7
len: 14

CDR3nt: TGTGCCAGCTCACCTAACCGGGACAACCATCAGCCCCAGCATTTT
CDR3aa: CASSPNRDNHQPQHF
v_gene: TRBV18
abundance: many
d_gene: .
j_gene: TRBJ1-5
len: 15

CDR3nt: TGTGCCAGCAGTGAAGGTTTCAGGGCGCTCGATGGCTACACCTTC
CDR3aa: CASSEGFRALDGYTF
v_gene: TRBV2
abundance: many
d_gene: .
j_gene: TRBJ1-2
len: 15

CDR3nt: TGTGCCAGCAGTGACAGGAGAAACATTCAGTACTTC
CDR3aa: CASSDRRNIQYF
v_gene: TRBV2
abundance: many
d_gene: .
j_gene: TRBJ2-4
len: 12

CDR3nt: TGTGCCAGCGGACAAGGGACAGGGGGACCTAGCGGGGGGACACTGTCTAGCACAGATACGCAGTATTTT
CDR3aa: CASGQGTGGPSGGTLSSTDTQYF
v_gene: TRBV6-1
abundance: .
d_gene: .
j_gene: TRBJ2-3
len: 23